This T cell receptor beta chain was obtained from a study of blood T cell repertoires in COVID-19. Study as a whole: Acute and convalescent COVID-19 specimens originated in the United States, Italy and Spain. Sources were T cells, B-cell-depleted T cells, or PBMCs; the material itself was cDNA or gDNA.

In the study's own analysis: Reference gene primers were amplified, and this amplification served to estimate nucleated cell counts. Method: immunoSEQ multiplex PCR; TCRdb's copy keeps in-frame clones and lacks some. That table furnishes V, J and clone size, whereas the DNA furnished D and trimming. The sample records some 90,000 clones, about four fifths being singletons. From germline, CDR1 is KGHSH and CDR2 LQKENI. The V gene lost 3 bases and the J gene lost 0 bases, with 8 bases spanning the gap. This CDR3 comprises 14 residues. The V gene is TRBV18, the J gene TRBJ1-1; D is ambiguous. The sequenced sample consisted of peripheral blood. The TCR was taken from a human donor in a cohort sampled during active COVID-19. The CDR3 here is CASSPAGMNTEAFF. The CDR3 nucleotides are TGTGCCAGCTCACCTGCAGGAATGAACACTGAAGCTTTCTTT.